A selection of T cell receptor beta chains follows, all from one sample in a study of cytomegalovirus exposure and HLA in healthy donors. Measured with immunoSEQ multiplex PCR; TCRdb has only the in-frame clones, and not every one. The data show approximately 160,000 clones, roughly nine tenths seen once. Sequencing was done on a sample of PBMCs. These receptors were obtained from a woman aged 18-29 years in good health and CMV-seropositive. The CDR3 runs from the conserved cysteine through the conserved F or W. Each record gives: J gene, D gene, V gene, clone size, CDR3 protein, CDR3 DNA. The D gene is left open where the match is weak. Rows give clone size only sometimes, using once, few, many, or a class for an expanded clone.

TRBJ1-2,TRBD1,TRBV27,-,CASSSPKQGAKGYTF,TGTGCCAGCAGTTCTCCCAAACAGGGGGCAAAAGGCTACACCTTC
TRBJ1-1,-,TRBV9,-,CASSARGLLNTEAFF,TGTGCCAGCAGCGCCCGGGGACTGTTGAACACTGAAGCTTTCTTT
TRBJ2-1,TRBD2,TRBV27,-,CASAPQRTSYNEQFF,TGTGCCAGCGCCCCTCAGCGGACTAGCTACAATGAGCAGTTCTTC
TRBJ2-3,-,TRBV7-2,-,CASSRRLGGTDTQYF,TGTGCCAGCAGCCGCAGACTAGGCGGGACAGATACGCAGTATTTT
TRBJ2-1,-,TRBV29-1,-,CSVDSAVQGRDNEQFF,TGCAGCGTTGACAGTGCCGTCCAGGGGAGGGACAATGAGCAGTTCTTC
TRBJ2-3,TRBD1,TRBV14,-,CATSDRVGRDTQYF,TGTGCCACCTCCGACAGGGTTGGGAGAGATACGCAGTATTTT
TRBJ2-7,-,TRBV5-5,-,CASSLAIGYEQYF,TGTGCCAGCAGCCTAGCAATTGGCTACGAGCAGTACTTC
TRBJ2-1,-,TRBV4-1,-,CASSQDRGARYNEQFF,TGCGCCAGCAGCCAAGATCGGGGGGCAAGGTACAATGAGCAGTTCTTC
TRBJ1-6,-,TRBV11-2,-,CASRTAGINSPLHF,TGTGCCAGCAGAACGGCGGGGATTAATTCACCCCTCCACTTT
TRBJ2-7,TRBD1,TRBV11-2,-,CASSTGVGSYSEQYF,TGTGCCAGCAGTACAGGGGTGGGGTCCTATAGCGAGCAGTACTTC
TRBJ1-5,-,TRBV6-1,-,CASGQNRGNQPQHF,TGTGCCAGCGGACAGAACCGGGGCAATCAGCCCCAGCATTTT
TRBJ2-1,TRBD1,TRBV6-5,-,CASTPGGNEQFF,TGTGCCAGCACGCCAGGGGGCAATGAGCAGTTCTTC
TRBJ1-5,TRBD1,TRBV27,-,CASSLSRTGESNQPQHF,TGTGCCAGCAGTTTATCCCGGACAGGGGAGAGCAATCAGCCCCAGCATTTT
TRBJ2-6,-,TRBV28,-,CASRTSGYSGANVLTF,TGTGCCAGCAGAACTTCAGGCTACTCTGGGGCCAACGTCCTGACTTTC
TRBJ2-4,TRBD1,TRBV28,-,CASSGRDSPNIQYF,TGTGCCAGCAGTGGCCGGGACAGTCCAAACATTCAGTACTTC
TRBJ2-3,TRBD2,TRBV5-4,-,CASSWSGGFTDTQYF,TGTGCCAGCAGCTGGAGCGGGGGATTCACAGATACGCAGTATTTT
TRBJ2-2,TRBD2,TRBV7-6,-,CASSLTSGNTGELFF,TGTGCCAGCAGCTTGACTAGCGGGAACACCGGGGAGCTGTTTTTT
TRBJ2-3,-,TRBV5-1,-,CASSDGGGSTTDTQYF,TGCGCCAGCAGCGACGGGGGCGGGAGTACAACAGATACGCAGTATTTT
TRBJ2-7,-,TRBV28,-,CASSLGSSYEQYF,TGTGCCAGCAGTTTGGGCAGCTCCTACGAGCAGTACTTC
TRBJ1-2,-,TRBV27,-,CASSLIGGQDGYTF,TGTGCCAGCAGTTTAATCGGGGGGCAGGATGGCTACACCTTC
TRBJ2-3,TRBD2,TRBV7-2,-,CASSPSSGALTDTQYF,TGTGCCAGCAGCCCCTCTAGCGGGGCGTTGACAGATACGCAGTATTTT
TRBJ2-4,TRBD1,TRBV4-3,-,CASSQSGTAPAKNIQYF,TGCGCCAGCAGCCAATCCGGGACAGCGCCAGCCAAAAACATTCAGTACTTC
TRBJ2-7,TRBD2,TRBV28,-,CASSLAGGISYEQYF,TGTGCCAGCAGTTTAGCGGGAGGGATATCCTACGAGCAGTACTTC
TRBJ2-7,-,TRBV28,-,CASSHRVGYEQYF,TGTGCCAGCAGTCACAGGGTAGGGTACGAGCAGTACTTC
TRBJ1-5,-,TRBV28,-,CASSLWGSSNQPQHF,TGTGCCAGCAGTTTATGGGGGAGTAGCAATCAGCCCCAGCATTTT
TRBJ1-3,-,TRBV6-6,-,CASSYSGGTGNTIYF,TGTGCCAGCAGTTACTCAGGGGGAACTGGAAACACCATATATTTT
TRBJ2-1,-,TRBV4-3,-,CASSLGPGSNEQFF,TGCGCCAGCAGCCTCGGACCGGGGAGTAATGAGCAGTTCTTC
TRBJ1-1,TRBD1,TRBV16,once,CASSHRTGDTEAFF,TGTGCCAGCAGCCATAGGACAGGGGACACTGAAGCTTTCTTT
TRBJ1-5,-,TRBV5-4,-,CASSLAGANQPQHF,TGTGCCAGCAGCTTGGCAGGGGCCAATCAGCCCCAGCATTTT